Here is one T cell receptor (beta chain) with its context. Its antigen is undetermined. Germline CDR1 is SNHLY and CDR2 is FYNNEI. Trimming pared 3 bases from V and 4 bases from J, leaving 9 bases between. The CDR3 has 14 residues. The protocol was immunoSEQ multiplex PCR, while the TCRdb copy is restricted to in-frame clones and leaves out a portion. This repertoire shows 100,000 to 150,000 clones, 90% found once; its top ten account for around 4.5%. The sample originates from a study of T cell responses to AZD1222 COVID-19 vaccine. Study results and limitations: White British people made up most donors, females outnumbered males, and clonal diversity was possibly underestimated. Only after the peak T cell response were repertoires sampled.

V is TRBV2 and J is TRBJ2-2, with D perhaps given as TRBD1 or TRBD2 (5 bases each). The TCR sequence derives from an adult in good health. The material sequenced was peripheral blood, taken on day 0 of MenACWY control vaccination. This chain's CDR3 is CASSDGGRTGELFF. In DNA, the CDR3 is TGTGCCAGCAGTGATGGGGGACGCACCGGGGAGCTGTTTTTT.